The subject of this entry is one T cell receptor (beta chain). Antigen unknown. This sample stems from a study of CD8 T cell repertoires and HIV-1 epitope variants. Turning to the study itself: Twenty-five autologous and known Gag and Nef epitope variant peptides each stimulated T cells separately. Enriched T cells were co-cultured with equal numbers of autologous T cell-negative antigen-presenting cells. An uncultured baseline aliquot held 1M T cells.

Generated by immunoSEQ multiplex PCR, the TCRdb table keeps only in-frame clones and is missing some. The repertoire has about 5,600 clones, about 65% of them found once; the top ten carry 40% to 45%. Trimming took 5 bases from V and 5 from J, leaving 16 bases between them. Germline CDR1 is SGHTA and CDR2 is FQGNSA. The CDR3 covers 15 residues. The sequence derives from a male donor with HIV. Sequencing input: cultured CD8+ T cells derived from PBMCs. The rearrangement links TRBV7-2 to TRBJ1-3, with D perhaps matching TRBD1 (6 bases). CDR3 amino acids: CASSQFGGARNTIYF. As DNA, the CDR3 is TGTGCCAGCAGCCAATTCGGGGGGGCGAGAAACACCATATATTTT. The full variable domain, rest sourced from reference TRBV7-2 and TRBJ1-3, is GAGVSQSPSNKVTEKGKDVELRCDPISGHTALYWYRQSLGQGLEFLIYFQGNSAPDKSGLPSDRFSAERTGGSVSTLTIQRTQQEDSAVYLCASSQFGGARNTIYFGEGSWLTVV.